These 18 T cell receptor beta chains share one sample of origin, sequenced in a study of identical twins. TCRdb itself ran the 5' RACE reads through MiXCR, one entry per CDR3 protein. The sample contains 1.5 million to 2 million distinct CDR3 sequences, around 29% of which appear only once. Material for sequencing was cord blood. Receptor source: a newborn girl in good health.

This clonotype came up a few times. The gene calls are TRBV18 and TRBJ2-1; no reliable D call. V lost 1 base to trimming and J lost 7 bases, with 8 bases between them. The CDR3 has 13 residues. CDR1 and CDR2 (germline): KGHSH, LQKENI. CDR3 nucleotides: TGTGCCAGCTCACCACAGGCCGGTAATGAGCAGTTCTTC. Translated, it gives CASSPQAGNEQFF.

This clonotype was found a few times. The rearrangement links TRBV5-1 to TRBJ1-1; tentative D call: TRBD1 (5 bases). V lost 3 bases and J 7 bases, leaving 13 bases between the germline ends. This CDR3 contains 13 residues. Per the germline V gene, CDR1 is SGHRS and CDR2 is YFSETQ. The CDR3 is CASSSNPGGEAFF. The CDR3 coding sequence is TGCGCCAGCAGCTCAAACCCGGGGGGTGAAGCTTTCTTT.

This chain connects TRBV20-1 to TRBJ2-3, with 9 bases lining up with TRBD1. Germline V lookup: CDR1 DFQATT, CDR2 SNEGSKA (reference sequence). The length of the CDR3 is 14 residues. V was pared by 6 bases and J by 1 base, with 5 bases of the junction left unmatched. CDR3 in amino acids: CSARNRGRTDTQYF. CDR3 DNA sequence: TGCAGTGCCAGGAACAGGGGGCGCACAGATACGCAGTATTTT.

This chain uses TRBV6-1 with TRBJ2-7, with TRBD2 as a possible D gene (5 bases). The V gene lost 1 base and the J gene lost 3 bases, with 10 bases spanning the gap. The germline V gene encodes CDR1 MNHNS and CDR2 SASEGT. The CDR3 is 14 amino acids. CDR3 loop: CASSEGGFNYEQYF. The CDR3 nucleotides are TGTGCCAGCAGTGAAGGAGGGTTCAACTACGAGCAGTACTTC.

The CDR3 is CASSLSDSNSPLHF. CDR3 nucleotides: TGTGCCAGCAGTTTATCGGACAGCAATTCACCCCTCCACTTT. This chain connects TRBV27 to TRBJ1-6; a weak D match, TRBD1 (6 bases). V was cut by 0 bases and J by 7 bases, with 7 bases left in between. The germline gives CDR1 MNHEY, CDR2 SMNVEV (reference sequence). The CDR3 extends over 14 amino acids.

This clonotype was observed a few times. The CDR3 sequence: CASSHSLAYMNSEQFF. The CDR3 nucleotides are TGTGCCAGCAGCCACTCACTAGCGTATATGAACAGTGAGCAGTTCTTC. The V and J genes are TRBV4-2 and TRBJ2-1; 7 nucleotides match TRBD2. Trimming at V came to 3 bases and at J to 9 bases, leaving 14 bases not matched to a gene. The germline V gene encodes CDR1 LGHNA and CDR2 YNFKEQ. CDR3 length: 16 residues.

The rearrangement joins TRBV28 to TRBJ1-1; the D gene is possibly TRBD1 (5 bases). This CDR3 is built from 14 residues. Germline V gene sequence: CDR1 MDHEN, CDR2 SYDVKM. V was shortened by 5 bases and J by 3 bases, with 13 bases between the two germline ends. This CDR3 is CASSPTGTYTEAFF. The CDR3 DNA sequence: TGTGCCAGCAGTCCGACCGGGACGTACACTGAAGCTTTCTTT.

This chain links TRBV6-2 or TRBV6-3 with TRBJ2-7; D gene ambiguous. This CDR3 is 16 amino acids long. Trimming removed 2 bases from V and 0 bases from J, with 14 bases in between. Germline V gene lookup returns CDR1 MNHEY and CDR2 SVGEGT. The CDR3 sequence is CASSYDWAKSSYEQYF. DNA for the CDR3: TGTGCCAGCAGTTACGATTGGGCCAAAAGCTCCTACGAGCAGTACTTC.

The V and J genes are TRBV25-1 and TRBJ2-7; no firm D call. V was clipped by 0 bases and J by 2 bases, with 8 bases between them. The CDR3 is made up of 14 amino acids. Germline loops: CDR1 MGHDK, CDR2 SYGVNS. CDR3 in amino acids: CASSEYEQTYEQYF. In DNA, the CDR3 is TGTGCCAGCAGTGAATATGAACAAACCTACGAGCAGTACTTC.

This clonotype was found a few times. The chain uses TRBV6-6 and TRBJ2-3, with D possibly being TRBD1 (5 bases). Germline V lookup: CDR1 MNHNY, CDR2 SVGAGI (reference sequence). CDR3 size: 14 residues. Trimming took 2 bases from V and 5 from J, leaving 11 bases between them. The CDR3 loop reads CASSYARVGDTQYF. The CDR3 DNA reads TGTGCCAGCAGTTACGCCAGGGTAGGAGATACGCAGTATTTT.

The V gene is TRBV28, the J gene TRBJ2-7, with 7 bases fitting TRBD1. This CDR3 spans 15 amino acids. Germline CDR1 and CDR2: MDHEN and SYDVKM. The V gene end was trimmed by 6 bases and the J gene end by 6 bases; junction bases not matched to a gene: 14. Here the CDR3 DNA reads TGTGCCAGCAGGCTGACAGGGCCGGGTTTCGGCGAGCAGTACTTC. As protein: CASRLTGPGFGEQYF.

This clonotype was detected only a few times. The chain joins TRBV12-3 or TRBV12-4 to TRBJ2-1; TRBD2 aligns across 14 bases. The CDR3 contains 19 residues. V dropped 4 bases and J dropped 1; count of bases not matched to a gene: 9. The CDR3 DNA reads TGTGCCAGCAGTTCAATTGGACTAGCGGGAGGCCGTTCCTACAATGAGCAGTTCTTC. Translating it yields CASSSIGLAGGRSYNEQFF.

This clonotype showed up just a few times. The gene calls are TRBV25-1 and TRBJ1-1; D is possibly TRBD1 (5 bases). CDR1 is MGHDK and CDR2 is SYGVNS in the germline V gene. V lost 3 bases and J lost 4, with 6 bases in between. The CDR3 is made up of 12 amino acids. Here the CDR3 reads CASSDQGTEAFF. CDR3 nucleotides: TGTGCCAGCAGTGACCAGGGCACTGAAGCTTTCTTT. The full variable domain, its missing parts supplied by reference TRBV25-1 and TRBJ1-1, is EADIYQTPRYLVIGTGKKITLECSQTMGHDKMYWYQQDPGMELHLIHYSYGVNSTEKGDLSSESTVSRIRTEHFPLTLESARPSHTSQYLCASSDQGTEAFFGQGTRLTVV.

The CDR3 region is CAWINRGRYSNQPQHF. The CDR3, as DNA: TGTGCCTGGATCAACAGGGGGCGGTATAGCAATCAGCCCCAGCATTTT. This rearrangement joins TRBV30 to TRBJ1-5; TRBD1 matches 9 bases. This CDR3 is 16 amino acids long. V lost 4 bases and J lost 0; bases outside the gene matches: 7. Germline V lookup: CDR1 GTSNPN, CDR2 SVGIG (reference sequence). Using reference TRBV30 and TRBJ1-5 for the parts outside the CDR3, the full variable domain is SQTIHQWPATLVQPVGSPLSLECTVEGTSNPNLYWYRQAAGRGLQLLFYSVGIGQISSEVPQNLSASRPQDRQFILSSKKLLLSDSGFYLCAWINRGRYSNQPQHFGDGTRLSIL.

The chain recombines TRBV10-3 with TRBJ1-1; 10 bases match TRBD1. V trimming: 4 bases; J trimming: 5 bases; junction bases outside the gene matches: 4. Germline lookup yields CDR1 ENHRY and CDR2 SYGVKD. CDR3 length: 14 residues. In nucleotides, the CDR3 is TGTGCCATCAGTGGGACAGGGGGGTGGACTGAAGCTTTCTTT. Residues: CAISGTGGWTEAFF.

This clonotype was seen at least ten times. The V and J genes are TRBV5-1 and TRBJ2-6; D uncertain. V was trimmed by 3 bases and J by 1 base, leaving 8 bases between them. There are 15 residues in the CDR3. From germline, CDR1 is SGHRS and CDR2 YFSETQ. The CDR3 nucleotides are TGCGCCAGCAGCTCGAAATTATCTGGGGCCAACGTCCTGACTTTC. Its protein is CASSSKLSGANVLTF.

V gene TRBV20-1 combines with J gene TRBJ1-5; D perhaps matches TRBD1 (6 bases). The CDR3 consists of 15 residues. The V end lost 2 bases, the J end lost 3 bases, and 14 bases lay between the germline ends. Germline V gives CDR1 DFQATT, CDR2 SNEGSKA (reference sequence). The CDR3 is CSARKRRGYNQPQHF. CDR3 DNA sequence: TGCAGTGCTAGAAAACGCAGGGGCTACAATCAGCCCCAGCATTTT.

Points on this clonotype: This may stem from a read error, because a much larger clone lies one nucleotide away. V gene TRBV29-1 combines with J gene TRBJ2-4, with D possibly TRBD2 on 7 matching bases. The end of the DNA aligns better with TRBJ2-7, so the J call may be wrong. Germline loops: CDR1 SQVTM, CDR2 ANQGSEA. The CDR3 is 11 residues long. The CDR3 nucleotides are TGCAGCGTACGGCGGGGGCACGAGCAGTACTTC. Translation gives CSVRRGHEQYF.